The 28 T cell receptor beta chains reported below all come from one sample, sequenced in a study of Ad26.COV2.S vaccination and SARS-CoV-2 variants. Generated by immunoSEQ multiplex PCR, the TCRdb table keeps only in-frame clones and is missing some. This sample yields fewer than 300,000 clones, of which over 75% are seen a single time; around 3.5% belongs to the top ten. Treatment: around 19 received Ad26.COV2.S at low or high dose, single or two shots; about 5 received placebo; per-sample allocation not given. Day 63 after the first injection of vaccine or placebo was the sampling time. Sequencing was performed on peripheral blood, taken in a trial of Ad26.COV2.S vaccine versus placebo. These receptors were collected from a person between 18 and 59 years old who received the Ad26.COV2.S COVID-19 vaccine or a placebo.

This clone was detected once. The CDR3: CASSFTGNDPEAFF. The CDR3 bases are TGTGCCAGCAGTTTCACAGGGAACGACCCTGAAGCTTTCTTT. The J gene is TRBJ1-1, the V gene TRBV6-2 or TRBV6-3, with a tentative D call TRBD1 (6 bases). This CDR3 comprises 14 residues. The V and J ends lost 4 bases and 6 bases respectively, with 15 bases between them. Germline values: CDR1 MNHEY, CDR2 SVGEGT.

The rearrangement links TRBV5-8 to TRBJ1-5; D is ambiguous. The CDR3 is made up of 15 amino acids. Germline V lookup: CDR1 SGHTS, CDR2 YDEGEE. The germline V and J ends were trimmed by 0 bases and 0 bases, with 7 bases remaining between them. CDR3 loop: CASSLEASSNQPQHF. CDR3 in DNA: TGTGCCAGCAGCTTGGAGGCCAGTAGCAATCAGCCCCAGCATTTT.

This clone occurred a few times. The rearrangement uses TRBV11-2 and TRBJ1-2; 7 bases match TRBD1. CDR3 size: 14 residues. The V gene end was trimmed by 5 bases and the J gene end by 8 bases; junction bases not matched to a gene: 11. Germline V gene sequence: CDR1 SGHAT, CDR2 FQNNGV. The CDR3 DNA sequence: TGTGCCAGCAGCACAGGGGACTCGTTGGGGGGCTACACCTTC. Translating gives CASSTGDSLGGYTF.

This chain uses TRBV2 with TRBJ2-7, with TRBD2 as a possible D gene (5 bases). The CDR3 is made up of 14 amino acids. Germline CDR1 is SNHLY and CDR2 is FYNNEI. V shed 7 bases and J shed 5 bases, with 18 bases lying between them. The CDR3 here is CASTPRFGVDEQYF. CDR3 DNA sequence: TGTGCCAGCACCCCCCGATTCGGGGTCGACGAGCAGTACTTC.

The chain recombines TRBV12-5 with TRBJ2-3; 7 bases fit TRBD2. The CDR3 extends over 14 amino acids. Germline V gives CDR1 LGHNT, CDR2 FRNRAP. Trimming removed 4 bases from V and 2 bases from J; junction bases left unmatched: 3. The CDR3 nucleotides are TGTGCTAGTGGTTGGGGAGGGGCCACAGATACGCAGTATTTT. Residues: CASGWGGATDTQYF.

The J gene is TRBJ1-1, the V gene TRBV7-9; no clear D. The CDR3 is 15 amino acids. Germline loops: CDR1 SEHNR, CDR2 FQNEAQ (reference sequence). The ends were cut back, 6 bases at V and 4 bases at J, with 18 bases in the middle. The CDR3 spells CASRRDGLKGTEAFF. In DNA form, the CDR3 reads TGTGCCAGCAGGAGAGACGGGCTTAAGGGCACTGAAGCTTTCTTT.

This chain uses TRBV7-6 with TRBJ2-2; D could derive from TRBD1 or TRBD2 (6 bases each). This CDR3 is built from 17 residues. The V gene lost 0 bases and the J gene lost 6 bases, with 17 bases spanning the gap. The germline CDR1 and CDR2 sequences are SGHVS and FNYEAQ. The CDR3 reads CASSLARGRGSAGELFF. The CDR3 DNA follows: TGTGCCAGCAGCTTAGCCCGGGGGCGAGGCTCGGCCGGGGAGCTGTTTTTT. Full variable domain (remainder filled in from reference TRBV7-6 and TRBJ2-2): GAGVSQSPRYKVTKRGQDVALRCDPISGHVSLYWYRQALGQGPEFLTYFNYEAQQDKSGLPNDRFSAERPEGSISTLTIQRTEQRDSAMYRCASSLARGRGSAGELFFGEGSRLTVL.

The chain employs TRBV5-1 and TRBJ2-5; no reliable D call. Trimming took 4 bases from V and 0 from J, leaving 4 bases between them. CDR1 is SGHRS and CDR2 is YFSETQ in the germline V gene. The CDR3 is 12 amino acids. This CDR3 is CASSRNQETQYF. CDR3 nucleotide sequence: TGCGCCAGCAGCCGAAACCAAGAGACCCAGTACTTC.

The V call is TRBV4-1, the J call TRBJ2-1; 9 bases fit TRBD2. After removal of 4 bases from V and 4 bases from J, the junction contained 5 bases not matched to a gene. CDR1 and CDR2 (germline): MGHRA, YSYEKL. The CDR3 has 15 residues. This chain's CDR3 is CASSPGLANYNEQFF. In DNA, the CDR3 is TGCGCCAGCAGCCCGGGACTAGCCAATTACAATGAGCAGTTCTTC.

The rearrangement links TRBV5-4 to TRBJ2-3; 14 bases fit TRBD2. The CDR3 sequence is 16 residues long. With 5 bases clipped from V and 5 bases from J, the junction kept 7 bases outside the gene matches. Germline V lookup: CDR1 SGHNT, CDR2 YYREEE (reference sequence). The CDR3 spells CASSSGLAGGLDTQYF. CDR3 coding DNA: TGTGCCAGCAGTTCTGGACTAGCGGGGGGATTAGATACGCAGTATTTT.

The rearrangement links TRBV5-1 to TRBJ2-3, with 14 bases lining up with TRBD2. The V gene end was trimmed by 4 bases and the J gene end by 0 bases; junction bases not matched to a gene: 7. The CDR3 is made up of 18 amino acids. CDR1 and CDR2 from the germline V gene are SGHRS and YFSETQ. CDR3 region: CASSRGTSGSSSTDTQYF. For the CDR3, the DNA is TGCGCCAGCAGCAGGGGGACTAGCGGGAGTTCGAGCACAGATACGCAGTATTTT.

The J gene is TRBJ1-6, the V gene TRBV3-1 (or the pseudogene TRBV3-2); TRBD1 might be the D (5 bases). This CDR3 is 16 amino acids long. V lost 1 base to trimming and J lost 4 bases, with 11 bases between them. CDR1 LGHDT and CDR2 YNNKEL come from the germline V gene (reference sequence). The CDR3 spells CASSQGGGTYNSPLHF. The DNA of the CDR3 is TGTGCCAGCAGCCAAGGGGGGGGGACTTATAATTCACCCCTCCACTTT.

This sequence joins TRBV29-1 and TRBJ1-1; a possible D gene is TRBD1 (5 bases). CDR3 length: 14 residues. V lost 4 bases to trimming and J lost 0 bases, with 12 bases between them. Germline-derived CDR1 and CDR2 are SQVTM and ANQGSEA. Written as DNA, the CDR3 is TGCAGCGTTGTGGGGGGGGTGATGAACACTGAAGCTTTCTTT. Amino acids: CSVVGGVMNTEAFF.

This chain uses TRBV7-6 with TRBJ1-1; D gene uncertain. V dropped 5 bases and J dropped 4 bases, with 5 bases sitting between them. CDR1 and CDR2 (germline): SGHVS, FNYEAQ. This CDR3 has 11 amino acids. The CDR3 DNA reads as TGTGCCAGCAGCGTCAGCACTGAAGCTTTCTTT. This translates into CASSVSTEAFF.

This chain joins TRBV5-1 and TRBJ1-1; 8 nucleotides agree with TRBD1. The CDR3 is made up of 14 amino acids. Trimming removed 1 base from V and 4 bases from J; junction bases left unmatched: 3. Per the germline V gene, CDR1 is SGHRS and CDR2 is YFSETQ. CDR3 bases: TGCGCCAGCAGCTTGAGACAGGGGTCCACTGAAGCTTTCTTT. Residues: CASSLRQGSTEAFF.

This sequence joins TRBV19 and TRBJ1-5; D gene unclear. This CDR3 has 15 amino acids. The germline gives CDR1 LNHDA, CDR2 SQIVND (reference sequence). With 1 base removed from V and 2 bases from J, the gap between germline ends came to 9 bases. The CDR3, as DNA: TGTGCCAGTAGTATAGGGTTTGTAGGCAATCAGCCCCAGCATTTT. Encoded protein: CASSIGFVGNQPQHF.

This chain uses TRBV9 with TRBJ2-3; either TRBD1 or TRBD2 may supply D (5 bases each). V shed 3 bases and J shed 0 bases, with 11 bases lying between them. Germline values: CDR1 SGDLS, CDR2 YYNGEE. The CDR3 has 15 amino acids. CDR3: CASSARDLSTDTQYF. As DNA, the CDR3 is TGTGCCAGCAGCGCCCGGGACCTAAGCACAGATACGCAGTATTTT.

The genes are TRBV7-8 and TRBJ2-7; D is possibly TRBD1 (7 bases). Trimming took off 3 bases at V and 2 bases at J, with 14 bases between the two ends. The CDR3 consists of 15 residues. In germline, CDR1 is SGHVS, CDR2 FQNEAQ. CDR3 residues: CASSFSTRGAYEQYF. The CDR3 DNA sequence: TGTGCCAGCAGCTTTTCAACCAGGGGGGCCTACGAGCAGTACTTC. Together with reference TRBV7-8 and TRBJ2-7, the CDR3 gives the full variable domain: GAGVSQSPRYKVAKRGQDVALRCDPISGHVSLFWYQQALGQGPEFLTYFQNEAQLDKSGLPSDRFFAERPEGSVSTLKIQRTQQEDSAVYLCASSFSTRGAYEQYFGPGTRLTVT.

The chain recombines TRBV7-9 with TRBJ1-2; 8 bases align to TRBD1. V lost 1 base and J lost 8; bases outside the gene matches: 6. The CDR3 contains 14 residues. CDR1 is SEHNR, CDR2 FQNEAQ, per germline (reference sequence). CDR3 nucleotides: TGTGCCAGCAGCTTAGGGGGCAGGGGGCTCGGCTACACCTTC. Translation: CASSLGGRGLGYTF.

This chain joins TRBV7-9 and TRBJ1-1; the D is unclear. The germline V gene encodes CDR1 SEHNR and CDR2 FQNEAQ (reference sequence). Trimming cost V 5 bases and J 4 bases, with 11 bases left between them. The CDR3 spans 13 residues. CDR3 amino acids: CASSRLGLTEAFF. The CDR3 nucleotides are TGTGCCAGCAGCCGCCTAGGGCTCACTGAAGCTTTCTTT.

The chain is built from TRBV12-5 and TRBJ2-2, with 9 bases aligning to TRBD2. The trim removed 6 bases at V and 6 bases at J, leaving 8 bases unmatched. The germline gives CDR1 LGHNT, CDR2 FRNRAP. The CDR3 runs 15 residues. The CDR3 DNA sequence: TGTGCTAGTGGAGAGCGGGGGGAGCACGCCGGGGAGCTGTTTTTT. It codes for CASGERGEHAGELFF.

The V call is TRBV7-9, the J call TRBJ2-2; D possibly matches TRBD1 or TRBD2 (6 bases each). Per the germline V gene, CDR1 is SEHNR and CDR2 is FQNEAQ (reference sequence). V lost 5 bases and J 5 bases, leaving 18 bases between the germline ends. The length of the CDR3 is 16 residues. The DNA for the CDR3 is TGTGCCAGCAGCCCGTTTGGAGGGGGGCGGACCGGGGAGCTGTTTTTT. Amino acid sequence: CASSPFGGGRTGELFF.

The chain employs TRBV3-1 (or the pseudogene TRBV3-2) and TRBJ1-2; no clear D gene. V lost 5 bases and J 2 bases, leaving 21 bases between the germline ends. The CDR3 covers 17 residues. Germline V gives CDR1 LGHDT, CDR2 YNNKEL (reference sequence). In DNA, the CDR3 is TGTGCCAGCAGCGAGACGGGAGCTGGGCAGCGGAACTATGGCTACACCTTC. As protein: CASSETGAGQRNYGYTF.

As for this clone: Compared with germline, one end of the junction differs, possibly owing to a read error. V gene TRBV4-1 combines with J gene TRBJ1-4; 7 bases align to TRBD1. CDR1 MGHRA and CDR2 YSYEKL come from the germline V gene. The CDR3 totals 14 residues. Written as DNA, the CDR3 is TGCGCCAGCAGCGAGCAGGGGCAGGGGGACCTCGAGCTTTTT. It encodes CASSEQGQGDLELF.

The rearrangement joins TRBV7-3 to TRBJ1-6, with D perhaps TRBD1 (6 bases). Germline CDR1 and CDR2: SGHTA and FQGTGA. This CDR3 is 14 amino acids long. The germline V and J ends were trimmed by 5 bases and 5 bases, with 10 bases remaining between them. The CDR3 DNA reads TGTGCCAGCAGCCTGGACAGTCATAATTCACCCCTCCACTTT. It translates to CASSLDSHNSPLHF.

Written as DNA, the CDR3 is TGTGCCAGTAGCGGGACTAGCGGGAATGGCGGGGAGCTGTTTTTT. Amino acids: CASSGTSGNGGELFF. The chain combines TRBV19 with TRBJ2-2; 13 bases align to TRBD2. Germline CDR1 reads LNHDA; CDR2 reads SQIVND (reference sequence). Trimming removed 6 bases from V and 7 bases from J; junction bases left unmatched: 5. The CDR3 length is 15 residues. The complete variable domain, with remaining parts taken from reference TRBV19 and TRBJ2-2, reads DGGITQSPKYLFRKEGQNVTLSCEQNLNHDAMYWYRQDPGQGLRLIYYSQIVNDFQKGDIAEGYSVSREKKESFPLTVTSAQKNPTAFYLCASSGTSGNGGELFFGEGSRLTVL.

The chain uses TRBV6-5 and TRBJ2-7; TRBD2 matches at 12 bases. J was trimmed by 4 bases and V by 6 bases; bases with no gene match: 4. The V gene's germline CDR1 is MNHEY and CDR2 SVGAGI. CDR3 length: 14 amino acids. DNA of the CDR3: TGTGCCAGCAGGCGACTAGCGGGGGCTTACGAGCAGTACTTC. Protein sequence: CASRRLAGAYEQYF.

In this sample, this clone turned up once. The rearrangement joins TRBV30 to TRBJ1-5; D gene unclear. V was trimmed by 0 bases and J by 1 base, leaving 10 bases between them. The CDR3 is made up of 15 amino acids. Germline CDR1 GTSNPN, CDR2 SVGIG (reference sequence). For the CDR3, the DNA is TGTGCCTGGAGTGTATCCAAATTAAGCAATCAGCCCCAGCATTTT. It yields the protein CAWSVSKLSNQPQHF.